A selection of T cell receptor beta chains follows, all from one sample in a study of cytomegalovirus exposure and HLA in healthy donors. Libraries were prepared by immunoSEQ multiplex PCR; TCRdb keeps only in-frame clonotypes and omits some of them. The table has fewer than 200,000 clones, roughly 86% seen once. Source material: PBMCs. These TCRs come from a man aged 18 to 29 in good health and CMV-seropositive. Each CDR3 is given with its conserved first and last residue. The order of the fields is J gene, V gene, D gene, clone size, CDR3 protein, CDR3 DNA. D genes are given only for firm matches. Clone size is shown for a subset of rows, as once, few, many or a class of expanded clone.

TRBJ2-1,TRBV2,-,-,CASSLQGSPYNEQFF,TGTGCCAGCAGTCTACAGGGAAGCCCCTACAATGAGCAGTTCTTC
TRBJ2-1,TRBV5-6,TRBD2,-,CASSSTRTSVGVNEQFF,TGTGCCAGCAGCTCTACCCGGACTAGCGTGGGTGTAAATGAGCAGTTCTTC
TRBJ2-3,TRBV29-1,-,-,CSESGTGGGTQYF,TGCAGCGAAAGCGGGACAGGCGGAGGTACGCAGTATTTT
TRBJ2-4,TRBV5-4,-,-,CASSLDGLAKNIQYF,TGTGCCAGCAGCTTGGACGGTCTAGCCAAAAACATTCAGTACTTC
TRBJ2-3,TRBV19,-,-,CASSITDRSTDTQYF,TGTGCCAGTAGTATAACTGACAGGAGCACAGATACGCAGTATTTT
TRBJ2-1,TRBV9,TRBD2,-,CASSLAGGEYNEQFF,TGTGCCAGCAGCCTAGCGGGAGGGGAGTACAATGAGCAGTTCTTC
TRBJ2-1,TRBV5-1,TRBD2,-,CASSLAAGLAEVNEQFF,TGCGCCAGCAGCTTGGCTGCGGGACTAGCGGAAGTCAATGAGCAGTTCTTC
TRBJ2-1,TRBV28,TRBD2,-,CASSFGTSDHNEQFF,TGTGCCAGCAGCTTCGGGACTAGCGATCATAATGAGCAGTTCTTC
TRBJ1-2,TRBV11-3,-,-,CASSLDNRSVGYTF,TGTGCCAGCAGCTTAGATAATCGGTCTGTTGGCTACACCTTC
TRBJ2-2,TRBV27,-,once,CASSSRGARTGELFF,TGTGCCAGCAGTTCCAGGGGGGCGCGAACCGGGGAGCTGTTTTTT
TRBJ2-3,TRBV30,-,few,CAWSVGVPDTQYF,TGTGCCTGGAGTGTAGGGGTACCAGATACGCAGTATTTT
TRBJ1-1,TRBV7-2,-,once,CASSLYRDAEAFF,TGTGCCAGCAGCTTATACAGGGACGCTGAAGCTTTCTTT
TRBJ2-7,TRBV2,TRBD2,-,CASRRLAGKQYF,TGTGCCAGCAGACGACTAGCGGGGAAGCAGTACTTC
TRBJ2-3,TRBV5-1,TRBD2,once,CASSLTPTSGSRNTQYF,TGCGCCAGCAGCTTAACCCCGACTAGCGGGAGCCGGAATACGCAGTATTTT
TRBJ1-1,TRBV18,TRBD1,-,CASSPREQGWAEAFF,TGTGCCAGCTCACCACGGGAACAGGGGTGGGCTGAAGCTTTCTTT
TRBJ1-2,TRBV28,TRBD1,-,CASSGGQGGQGTF,TGTGCCAGCAGCGGAGGACAGGGAGGGCAGGGCACCTTC
TRBJ1-3,TRBV6-5,-,-,CASSRQVYSGNTIYF,TGTGCCAGCAGCCGACAGGTCTACTCTGGAAACACCATATATTTT
TRBJ2-3,TRBV7-2,TRBD2,-,CASSLARLAGGTDTQYF,TGTGCCAGCAGCTTAGCGCGACTAGCGGGAGGCACAGATACGCAGTATTTT
TRBJ2-1,TRBV6-1,TRBD1,once,CASSEEVGTGSNEQFF,TGTGCCAGCAGTGAAGAGGTGGGGACAGGGTCCAATGAGCAGTTCTTC
TRBJ2-1,TRBV12-5,-,-,CASGLPLGKRYNEQFF,TGTGCTAGTGGTTTGCCCCTAGGGAAGCGGTACAATGAGCAGTTCTTC
TRBJ1-2,TRBV28,TRBD1,-,CASRWTGDITF,TGTGCCAGCAGGTGGACAGGGGATATCACCTTC
TRBJ2-1,TRBV6-5,-,-,CASSSRDYNEQFF,TGTGCCAGCAGTTCACGGGATTACAATGAGCAGTTCTTC
TRBJ2-1,TRBV11-1,TRBD1,-,CASSLADRGEQFF,TGTGCCAGCAGCTTAGCGGACAGGGGGGAGCAGTTCTTC